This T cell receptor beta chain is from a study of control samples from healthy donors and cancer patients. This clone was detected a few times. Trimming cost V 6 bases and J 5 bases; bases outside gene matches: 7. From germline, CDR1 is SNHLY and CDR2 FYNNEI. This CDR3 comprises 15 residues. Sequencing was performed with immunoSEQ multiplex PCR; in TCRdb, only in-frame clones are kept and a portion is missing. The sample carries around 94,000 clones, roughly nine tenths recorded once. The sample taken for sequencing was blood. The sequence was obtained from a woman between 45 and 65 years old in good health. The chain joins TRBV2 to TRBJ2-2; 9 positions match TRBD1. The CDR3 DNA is TGTGCCAGCAGGCCGGGACAGGGACGAACCGGGGAGCTGTTTTTT. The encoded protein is CASRPGQGRTGELFF.